This TCR beta chain stems from a study of blood T cell repertoires in COVID-19. This CDR3 contains 16 residues. CDR1 ENHRY and CDR2 SYGVKD come from the germline V gene. V was clipped by 7 bases and J by 0 bases; unmatched bases: 6. This table comes from immunoSEQ multiplex PCR, and its TCRdb copy is limited to in-frame clones, with some not included. Of roughly 330,000 clones listed, 85% to 90% are singletons. Assignments of participants to cohorts depended upon their own reported clinical history. The sample taken for sequencing was PBMCs or T cells enriched from blood (not recorded which). The rearrangement uses TRBV10-3 and TRBJ1-1, with 12 bases lining up with TRBD1. This sequence was found in a woman aged 18-29 years who had recovered from COVID-19. The CDR3 DNA reads TGTGCCATCACCAAGGGACAGGGGGCGGTGAACACTGAAGCTTTCTTT. It is translated as CAITKGQGAVNTEAFF.